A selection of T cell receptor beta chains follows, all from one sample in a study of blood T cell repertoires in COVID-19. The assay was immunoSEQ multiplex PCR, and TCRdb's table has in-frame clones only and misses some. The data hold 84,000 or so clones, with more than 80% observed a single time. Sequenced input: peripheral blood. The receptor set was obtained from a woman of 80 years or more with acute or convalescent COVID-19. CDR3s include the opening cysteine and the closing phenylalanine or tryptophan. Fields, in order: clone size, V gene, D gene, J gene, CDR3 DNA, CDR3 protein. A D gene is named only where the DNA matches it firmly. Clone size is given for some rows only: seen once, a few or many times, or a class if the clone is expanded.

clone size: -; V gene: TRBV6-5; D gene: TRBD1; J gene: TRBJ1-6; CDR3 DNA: TGTGCCAGCAGACTAGACAGGGGTGATAATTCACCCCTCCACTTT; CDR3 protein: CASRLDRGDNSPLHF
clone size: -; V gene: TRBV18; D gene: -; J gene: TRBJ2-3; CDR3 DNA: TGTGCCAGCTCACCACCACAACAGGGCTTGGGCACAGATACGCAGTATTTT; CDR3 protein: CASSPPQQGLGTDTQYF
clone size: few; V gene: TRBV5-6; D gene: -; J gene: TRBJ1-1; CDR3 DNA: TGTGCCAGCAGCTTGGTTTCTCAGGGGCGAACTGAAGCTTTCTTT; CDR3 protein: CASSLVSQGRTEAFF
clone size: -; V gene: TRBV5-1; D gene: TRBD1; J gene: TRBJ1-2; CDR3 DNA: TGCGCCAGCAGCTCTCAGGGGGCACTCTATGGCTACACCTTC; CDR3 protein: CASSSQGALYGYTF
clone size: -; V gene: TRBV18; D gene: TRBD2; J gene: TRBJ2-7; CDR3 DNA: TGTGCCAGCTCACCTACTAGCGACGAGCAGTACTTC; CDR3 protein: CASSPTSDEQYF
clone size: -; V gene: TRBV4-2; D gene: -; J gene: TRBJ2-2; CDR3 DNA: TGTGCCAGCAGCCAACCAAGCTCGACAGGGAACACCGGGGAGCTGTTTTTT; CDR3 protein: CASSQPSSTGNTGELFF
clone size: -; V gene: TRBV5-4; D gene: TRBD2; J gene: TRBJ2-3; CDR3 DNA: TGTGCCAGCAGCACCTGGACTAGCGGAAGCACAGATACGCAGTATTTT; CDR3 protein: CASSTWTSGSTDTQYF
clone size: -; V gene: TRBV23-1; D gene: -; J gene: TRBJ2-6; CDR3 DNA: TGCGCCAGCAGTCAAATACAGTTATCCTCTGGGGCCAACGTCCTGACTTTC; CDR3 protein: CASSQIQLSSGANVLTF
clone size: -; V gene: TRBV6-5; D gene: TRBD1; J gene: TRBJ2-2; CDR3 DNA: TGTGCCAGTTTCCGGGACAGGAACACCGGGGAGCTGTTTTTT; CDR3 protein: CASFRDRNTGELFF
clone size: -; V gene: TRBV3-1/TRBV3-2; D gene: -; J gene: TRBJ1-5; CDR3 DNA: TGTGCCAGCAGCCAAGGTTCGGCACACGCGAGGAGCAATCAGCCCCAGCATTTT; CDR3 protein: CASSQGSAHARSNQPQHF
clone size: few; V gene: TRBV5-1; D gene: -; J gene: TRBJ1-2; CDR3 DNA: TGCGCCAGCAGCTTGGATGGCTTTGGCTACACCTTC; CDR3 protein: CASSLDGFGYTF
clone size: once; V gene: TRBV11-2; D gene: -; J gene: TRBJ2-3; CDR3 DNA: TGTGCCAGCAGATTCAGCGGGCAGAACACAGATACGCAGTATTTT; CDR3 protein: CASRFSGQNTDTQYF
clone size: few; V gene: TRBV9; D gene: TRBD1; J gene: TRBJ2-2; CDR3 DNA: TGTGCCAGCAGCGGAACACCGGGACAGGGGACCGGGGAGCTGTTTTTT; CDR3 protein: CASSGTPGQGTGELFF
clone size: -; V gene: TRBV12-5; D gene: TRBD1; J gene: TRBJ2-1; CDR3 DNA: TGTGCTAGTGGTTTGGTACAGGGGCGGTACAATGAGCAGTTCTTC; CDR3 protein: CASGLVQGRYNEQFF
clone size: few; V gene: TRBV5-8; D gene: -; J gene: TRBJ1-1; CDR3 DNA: TGTGCCAGCAGCTTAGACGCAGGCACTGAAGCTTTCTTT; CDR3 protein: CASSLDAGTEAFF
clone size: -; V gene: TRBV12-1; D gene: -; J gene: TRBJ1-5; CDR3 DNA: TGTGCCAGCATTGGTGCACCCTCAGAAATCCATAATGACAATCAGCCCCAGCATTTT; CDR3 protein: CASIGAPSEIHNDNQPQHF
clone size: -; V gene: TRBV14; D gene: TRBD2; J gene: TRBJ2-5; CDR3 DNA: TGTGCCAGCAGCCAAGGTCGACTAGCGGGGGGGGAGACCCAGTACTTC; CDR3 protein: CASSQGRLAGGETQYF
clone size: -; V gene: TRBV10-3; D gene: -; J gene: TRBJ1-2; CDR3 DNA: TGTGCCATCAGTGAGTCGAGTGACTATGGCTACACCTTC; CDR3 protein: CAISESSDYGYTF
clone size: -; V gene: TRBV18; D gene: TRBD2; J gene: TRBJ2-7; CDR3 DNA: TGTGCCAGCTCCCCGGGAGGCGAGGTAGGCTCGAGCTCCTACGAGCAGTACTTC; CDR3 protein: CASSPGGEVGSSSYEQYF
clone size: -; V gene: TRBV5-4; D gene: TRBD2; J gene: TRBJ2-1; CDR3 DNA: TGTGCCAGCAGTCGGGGGGTAGGCTCCTACAATGAGCAGTTCTTC; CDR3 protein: CASSRGVGSYNEQFF
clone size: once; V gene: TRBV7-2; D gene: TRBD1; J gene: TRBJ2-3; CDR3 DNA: TGTGCCAGCAGCTCGACAGGGGTAATCACAGATACGCAGTATTTT; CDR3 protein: CASSSTGVITDTQYF
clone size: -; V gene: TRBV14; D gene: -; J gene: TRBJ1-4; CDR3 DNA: TGTGCCAGCAGCCAAGAAAACAGCGAAAAACTGTTTTTT; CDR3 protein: CASSQENSEKLFF
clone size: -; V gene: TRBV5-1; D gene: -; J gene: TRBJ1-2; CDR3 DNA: TGCGCCAGCAGCTTGGGCTCGAGAGACTATGGCTACACCTTC; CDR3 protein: CASSLGSRDYGYTF
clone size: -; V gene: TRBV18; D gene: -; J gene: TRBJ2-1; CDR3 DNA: TGTGCCAGCTCCCCCGACCGGGGAATCAATGAGCAGTTCTTC; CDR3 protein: CASSPDRGINEQFF
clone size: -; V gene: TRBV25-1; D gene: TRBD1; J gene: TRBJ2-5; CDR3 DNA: TGTGCCAGCAGTGCGGGGTGGGACAGGGGCAGCAAAGAGACCCAGTACTTC; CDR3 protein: CASSAGWDRGSKETQYF
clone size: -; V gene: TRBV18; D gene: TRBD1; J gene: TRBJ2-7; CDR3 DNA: TGTGCCAGCTCCTACGGGACAGGGGGAGACTACGAGCAGTACTTC; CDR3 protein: CASSYGTGGDYEQYF
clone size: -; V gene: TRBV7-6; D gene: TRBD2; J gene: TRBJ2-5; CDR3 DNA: TGTGCCAGCAGCTTAGAGACTAGCGGGAGCTCTGAGACCCAGTACTTC; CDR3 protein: CASSLETSGSSETQYF
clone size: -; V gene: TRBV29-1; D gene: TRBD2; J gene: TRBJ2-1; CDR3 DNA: TGCAGCGTTCCGACTAGCGGGAGGGACTACAATGAGCAGTTCTTC; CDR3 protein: CSVPTSGRDYNEQFF
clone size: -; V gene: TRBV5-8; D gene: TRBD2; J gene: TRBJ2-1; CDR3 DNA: TGTGCCAGCAGCTTACTAGCGGGCACCTACAATGAGCAGTTCTTC; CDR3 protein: CASSLLAGTYNEQFF
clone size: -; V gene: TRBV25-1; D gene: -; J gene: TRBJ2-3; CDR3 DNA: TGTGCCAGCAGTGAGCAGGGTGGGACAGATACGCAGTATTTT; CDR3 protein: CASSEQGGTDTQYF
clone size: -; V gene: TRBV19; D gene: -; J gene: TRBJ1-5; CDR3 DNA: TGTGCCAGTAGTAGGGACACCATGAGAATCGGCAATCAGCCCCAGCATTTT; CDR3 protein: CASSRDTMRIGNQPQHF
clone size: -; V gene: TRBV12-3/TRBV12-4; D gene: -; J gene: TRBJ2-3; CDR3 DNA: TGTGCCAGCAGTTTAGGGAATCGGAGGCAGTATTTT; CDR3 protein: CASSLGNRRQYF
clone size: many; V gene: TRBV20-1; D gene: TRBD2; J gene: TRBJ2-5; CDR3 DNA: TGCAGTGCTAGTTTAGTAGCGGGATCCGCAGAGACCCAGTACTTC; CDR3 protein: CSASLVAGSAETQYF
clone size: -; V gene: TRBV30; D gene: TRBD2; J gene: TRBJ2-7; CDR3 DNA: TGTGCCTGGAGCCCCCTAGCGGACGAGCAGTACTTC; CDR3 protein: CAWSPLADEQYF
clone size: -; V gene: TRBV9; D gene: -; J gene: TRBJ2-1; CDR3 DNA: TGTGCCAGCAGCGTAGTAGGTGTGGAGTACAATGAGCAGTTCTTC; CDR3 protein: CASSVVGVEYNEQFF
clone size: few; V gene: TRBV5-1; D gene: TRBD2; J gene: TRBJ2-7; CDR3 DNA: TGCGCCAGCACCGCTAGCGGGGATACCTACGAGCAGTACTTC; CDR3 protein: CASTASGDTYEQYF
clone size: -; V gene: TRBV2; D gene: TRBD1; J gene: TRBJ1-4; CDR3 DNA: TGTGCCAGCAGTGATCTGGACAGGGTTTCTGAAAAACTGTTTTTT; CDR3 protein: CASSDLDRVSEKLFF
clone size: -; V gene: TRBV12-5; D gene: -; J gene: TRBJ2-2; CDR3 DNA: TGTGCTAGTGGTCCCAGGGGTACAACGAACACCGGGGAGCTGTTTTTT; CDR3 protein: CASGPRGTTNTGELFF
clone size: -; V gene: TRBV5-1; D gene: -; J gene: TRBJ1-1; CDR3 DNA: TGCGCCAGCAGCTTGGATAGAAGGGGGAACACTGAAGCTTTCTTT; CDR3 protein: CASSLDRRGNTEAFF
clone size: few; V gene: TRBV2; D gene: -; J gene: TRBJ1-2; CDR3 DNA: TGTGCCAGCAGTGCGATGGCAGTGGGGGGGCTCCACCTATATGGCTACACCTTC; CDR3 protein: CASSAMAVGGLHLYGYTF
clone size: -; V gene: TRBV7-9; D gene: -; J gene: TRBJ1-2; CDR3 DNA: TGTGCCAGCAGCTTAGCTCGACAAGGGGGAAGAGGTGGCTACACCTTC; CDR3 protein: CASSLARQGGRGGYTF
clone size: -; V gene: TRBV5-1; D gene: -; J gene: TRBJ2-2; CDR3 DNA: TGCGCCAGCAGCCCCCCTTTCCGAGGCACCGGGGAGCTGTTTTTT; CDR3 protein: CASSPPFRGTGELFF
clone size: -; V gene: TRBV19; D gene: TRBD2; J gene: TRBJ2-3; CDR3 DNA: TGTGCCAGTAGTATGTTAGCGGGAGGGACCACAGATACGCAGTATTTT; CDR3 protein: CASSMLAGGTTDTQYF
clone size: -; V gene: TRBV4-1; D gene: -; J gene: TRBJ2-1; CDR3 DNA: TGCGCCAGCAGCCGGCCCTTATACACCTTTTCCTACAATGAGCAGTTCTTC; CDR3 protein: CASSRPLYTFSYNEQFF
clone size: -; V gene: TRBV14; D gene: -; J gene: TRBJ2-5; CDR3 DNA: TGTGCCAGCAGCCAAGATCGGGGGTTGCGGGGCCAAGAGACCCAGTACTTC; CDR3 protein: CASSQDRGLRGQETQYF